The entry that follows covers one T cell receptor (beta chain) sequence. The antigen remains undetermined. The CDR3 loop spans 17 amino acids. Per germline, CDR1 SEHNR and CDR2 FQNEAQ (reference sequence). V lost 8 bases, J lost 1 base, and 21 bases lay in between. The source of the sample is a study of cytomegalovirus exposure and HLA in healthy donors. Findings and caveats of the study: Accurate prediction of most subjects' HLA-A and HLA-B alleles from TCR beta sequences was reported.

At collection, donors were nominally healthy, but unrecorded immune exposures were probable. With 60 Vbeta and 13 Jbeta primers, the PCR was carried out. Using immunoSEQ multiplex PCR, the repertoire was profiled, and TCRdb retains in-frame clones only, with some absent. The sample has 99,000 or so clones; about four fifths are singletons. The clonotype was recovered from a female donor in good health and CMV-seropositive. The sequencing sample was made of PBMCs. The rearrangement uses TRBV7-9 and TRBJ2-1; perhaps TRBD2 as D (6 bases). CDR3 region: CASGNARLALSYNEQFF. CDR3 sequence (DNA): TGTGCCAGCGGCAACGCCAGGCTAGCGCTATCCTACAATGAGCAGTTCTTC.